The 25 T cell receptor beta chains reported below all come from one sample, sequenced in a study of blood T cell repertoires in COVID-19. Measured with immunoSEQ multiplex PCR; TCRdb has only the in-frame clones, and not every one. The table has 210,000 or so clones, more than 75% seen once; the top ten hold about 4.3%. The sequencing sample was made of PBMCs or T cells enriched from blood (not recorded which). These receptors were taken from a man under 40 with acute COVID-19.

The rearrangement uses TRBV4-1 and TRBJ2-5; TRBD1 might be the D (6 bases). The V and J ends lost 3 bases and 0 bases respectively, with 14 bases between them. CDR3 length: 16 amino acids. The germline CDR1 and CDR2 sequences are MGHRA and YSYEKL. CDR3 region: CASSHPKTGNQETQYF. The CDR3 region has the DNA TGCGCCAGCAGCCACCCCAAAACAGGGAACCAAGAGACCCAGTACTTC.

This clone was seen more than once but under ten times. V gene TRBV6-5 combines with J gene TRBJ1-2; no clear D. CDR1 is MNHEY, CDR2 SVGAGI, per germline. This CDR3 spans 14 amino acids. Trimming took off 6 bases at V and 0 bases at J, with 11 bases between the two ends. The DNA of the CDR3 is TGTGCCAGCAGCAGGTCAATTACTAACTATGGCTACACCTTC. This sequence encodes CASSRSITNYGYTF.

CDR3 in amino acids: CATRSGTGTDTQYF. CDR3 nucleotide sequence: TGTGCCACCAGATCCGGGACAGGGACAGATACGCAGTATTTT. This sequence joins TRBV24-1 and TRBJ2-3; 9 bases agree with TRBD1. This CDR3 comprises 14 residues. Germline assignment: CDR1 KGHDR and CDR2 SFDVKD. With 7 bases clipped from V and 3 bases from J, the junction kept 4 bases outside the gene matches.

The V gene is TRBV12-5, the J gene TRBJ1-3, with TRBD1 identical over 9 bases. J was trimmed by 0 bases and V by 3 bases; bases with no gene match: 18. Germline V gene sequence: CDR1 LGHNT, CDR2 FRNRAP. This CDR3 comprises 21 residues. In DNA form, the CDR3 reads TGTGCTAGTGGTTTCCTCTTACGGACAGGGGAAATAAACCCCTCTGGAAACACCATATATTTT. Protein product: CASGFLLRTGEINPSGNTIYF.

This sequence joins TRBV29-1 and TRBJ2-7, with 9 bases fitting TRBD2. CDR3 length equals 15 residues. Germline V lookup: CDR1 SQVTM, CDR2 ANQGSEA. V was pared by 2 bases and J by 6 bases, with 11 bases of the junction left unmatched. This CDR3 is CSVEFRSRGGLEQYF. The CDR3, as DNA: TGCAGCGTTGAATTTCGGTCGCGGGGGGGACTCGAGCAGTACTTC.

The rearrangement uses TRBV5-1 and TRBJ2-2, with D perhaps TRBD1 (6 bases). Germline V gene lookup returns CDR1 SGHRS and CDR2 YFSETQ. V was trimmed by 0 bases and J by 5 bases, leaving 14 bases between them. This CDR3 is built from 16 residues. The CDR3 is CASSLAQQGVTGELFF. DNA for the CDR3: TGCGCCAGCAGCTTGGCCCAACAGGGAGTGACCGGGGAGCTGTTTTTT.

The chain is built from TRBV19 and TRBJ2-2; 13 positions match TRBD2. The CDR3 spans 17 residues. V shed 11 bases, J shed 1 base, and the junction held 10 bases outside the gene matches. Germline V gives CDR1 LNHDA, CDR2 SQIVND (reference sequence). The CDR3 loop is CARRSGTSGENTGELFF. The CDR3 coding sequence is TGTGCCCGAAGGTCCGGGACTAGCGGGGAGAACACCGGGGAGCTGTTTTTT.

The CDR3 here is CASSLGSSSTDTQYF. The CDR3 bases are TGCGCCAGCAGCTTGGGAAGCTCTAGCACAGATACGCAGTATTTT. The chain carries TRBV5-1 and TRBJ2-3; D ambiguous. CDR1 and CDR2 (germline): SGHRS, YFSETQ. Trimming stripped 0 bases from V and 0 bases from J, with 8 bases between. The CDR3 covers 15 residues.

The CDR3 DNA reads TGTGCCAGTAGTGAGGGTCAGCCCCAGCATTTT. The encoded protein is CASSEGQPQHF. V usage is TRBV19 and J usage is TRBJ1-5; D unresolved. Trimming stripped 5 bases from V and 6 bases from J, with 5 bases between. The CDR3 runs 11 residues. CDR1 is LNHDA and CDR2 is SQIVND in the germline V gene (reference sequence).

With regard to this clone: The junction differs from germline at one of its ends, possibly a read error. This chain uses TRBV20-1 with TRBJ2-3, with 16 positions matching TRBD2. This CDR3 is 15 amino acids long. CDR1 and CDR2 (germline): DFQATT, SNEGSKA (reference sequence). CDR3 in amino acids: CSASPTGGLAGGLHF. CDR3 bases: TGCAGTGCTAGTCCGACGGGGGGACTAGCGGGGGGGCTGCATTTT.

The chain joins TRBV30 to TRBJ1-6, with D maybe TRBD1 (6 bases). The CDR3 spans 15 residues. V lost 2 bases, J lost 6 bases, and 14 bases lay in between. Germline V lookup: CDR1 GTSNPN, CDR2 SVGIG (reference sequence). CDR3 nucleotides: TGTGCCTGGAGTCGGGGGGGCTTCGGTAATTCACCCCTCCACTTT. Translated: CAWSRGGFGNSPLHF.

The rearrangement uses TRBV14 and TRBJ2-7, with D maybe TRBD1 (6 bases). The CDR3 runs to 12 residues. Germline lookup yields CDR1 SGHDN and CDR2 FVKESK. V lost 4 bases and J 9 bases, leaving 13 bases between the germline ends. The CDR3 region is CASSRNRVAQYF. Written as DNA, the CDR3 is TGTGCCAGCAGCCGAAACAGGGTGGCGCAGTACTTC.

This clone is a singleton in its sample. The gene calls are TRBV29-1 and TRBJ2-7; 8 bases agree with TRBD2. With V trimmed by 0 bases and J by 5 bases, 6 bases remained unmatched. Germline CDR1 SQVTM, CDR2 ANQGSEA. The CDR3 is made up of 14 amino acids. The CDR3 DNA reads TGCAGCGTTGAAGATGCGGGAGGTAGCGACGAGCAGTACTTC. It specifies CSVEDAGGSDEQYF.

The chain combines TRBV30 with TRBJ2-3; a weak D match, TRBD2 (6 bases). The CDR3 runs to 16 residues. Trimming shortened V by 2 bases and J by 1 base, and 16 bases separated the two germline ends. Germline loops: CDR1 GTSNPN, CDR2 SVGIG (reference sequence). The CDR3 nucleotides are TGTGCCTGGAGTCTTACCCAGGGAGGTGGCACAGATACGCAGTATTTT. Its translation: CAWSLTQGGGTDTQYF.

Here the CDR3 reads CASGLAGGDTSTDTQYF. CDR3 DNA: TGTGCTAGTGGTTTGGCGGGGGGGGACACAAGCACAGATACGCAGTATTTT. The chain links TRBV12-5 to TRBJ2-3; 8 nucleotides line up with TRBD2. CDR1 LGHNT and CDR2 FRNRAP come from the germline V gene. After removal of 1 base from V and 0 bases from J, the junction contained 6 bases not matched to a gene. The CDR3 has 17 residues.

This clone was seen a single time. This sequence joins TRBV2 and TRBJ1-1; 7 nucleotides agree with TRBD1. This CDR3 comprises 12 residues. Germline V gene sequence: CDR1 SNHLY, CDR2 FYNNEI. The trim removed 6 bases at V and 4 bases at J, leaving 2 bases unmatched. This CDR3 is CASRGDSTEAFF. CDR3 nucleotides: TGTGCCAGCAGGGGGGACAGCACTGAAGCTTTCTTT.

The CDR3 here is CASRSGLAGSKNIQYF. CDR3 bases: TGTGCCAGTAGATCAGGACTAGCGGGGTCCAAAAACATTCAGTACTTC. The rearrangement links TRBV19 to TRBJ2-4; 12 bases line up with TRBD2. The CDR3 is 16 residues long. The germline V gene has CDR1 LNHDA and CDR2 SQIVND (reference sequence). After removal of 6 bases from V and 2 bases from J, the junction contained 5 bases not matched to a gene.

A few counts support this clone. The CDR3 region has the DNA TGTGCCACCGGGGCGGGGAGCTCTGGAAACACCATATATTTT. This codes for CATGAGSSGNTIYF. The V gene is TRBV15, the J gene TRBJ1-3; a weak D match, TRBD1 (5 bases). Germline CDR1 reads LNHNV; CDR2 reads YYDKDF (reference sequence). This CDR3 region has 14 residues. Trimming removed 8 bases from V and 0 bases from J, with 11 bases in between.

The genes are TRBV7-9 and TRBJ2-7, with TRBD2 as a possible D gene (6 bases). The V and J ends lost 3 bases and 3 bases respectively, with 12 bases between them. The CDR3 consists of 14 residues. CDR1 and CDR2 from the germline V gene are SEHNR and FQNEAQ (reference sequence). DNA for the CDR3: TGTGCCAGCAGCTTCAGTGGGGGGTTCTACGAGCAGTACTTC. This encodes CASSFSGGFYEQYF.

The chain is built from TRBV12-5 and TRBJ1-1; D possibly corresponds to TRBD1 (5 bases). V lost 6 bases, J lost 3 bases, and 14 bases lay in between. The CDR3 loop spans 14 amino acids. CDR1 and CDR2 (germline): LGHNT, FRNRAP. CDR3 sequence reads: CASGLTGAHTEAFF. The CDR3 coding sequence is TGTGCTAGTGGACTAACAGGAGCCCACACTGAAGCTTTCTTT.

This rearrangement joins TRBV5-1 to TRBJ1-2, with 10 bases matching TRBD1. The V gene's germline CDR1 is SGHRS and CDR2 YFSETQ. The CDR3 runs to 14 residues. V lost 4 bases and J lost 8; bases outside the gene matches: 8. The CDR3 region is CASSPDGTGVGYTF. The CDR3 bases are TGCGCCAGCAGCCCGGACGGGACAGGGGTAGGCTACACCTTC.

J is TRBJ2-7 and V is TRBV28; tentatively, D is TRBD1 (5 bases). The V gene's germline CDR1 is MDHEN and CDR2 SYDVKM. The CDR3 has 12 residues. V gave up 3 bases and J gave up 7 bases, with 10 bases separating them. The CDR3 loop reads CASSLGLREQYF. The DNA for the CDR3 is TGTGCCAGCAGTTTGGGGCTAAGGGAGCAGTACTTC.

This clone was found once. The J gene is TRBJ1-5, the V gene TRBV11-2; no reliable D call. Deletions cut 3 bases from V and 6 bases from J, with 9 bases between. The CDR3 runs 13 residues. Germline V gives CDR1 SGHAT, CDR2 FQNNGV. The CDR3 protein is CASSLSHGQPQHF. CDR3 DNA: TGTGCCAGCAGCTTGTCCCACGGTCAGCCCCAGCATTTT.

J is TRBJ2-1 and V is TRBV5-6; 7 nucleotides agree with TRBD1. The CDR3 runs 13 residues. V gave up 4 bases and J gave up 7 bases; unmatched junction bases: 5. Germline assignment: CDR1 SGHDT and CDR2 YYEEEE. CDR3 loop: CASSVDRYNEQFF. As DNA, the CDR3 is TGTGCCAGCAGCGTGGACAGGTATAATGAGCAGTTCTTC. Supplemented by reference TRBV5-6 and TRBJ2-1, the full variable domain reads DAGVTQSPTHLIKTRGQQVTLRCSPKSGHDTVSWYQQALGQGPQFIFQYYEEEERQRGNFPDRFSGHQFPNYSSELNVNALLLGDSALYLCASSVDRYNEQFFGPGTRLTVL.

The chain carries TRBV27 and TRBJ1-5, with 7 bases identical to TRBD1. CDR1 is MNHEY and CDR2 is SMNVEV in the germline V gene (reference sequence). The J segment lost 6 bases and the V segment lost 6 bases, leaving 11 bases of the junction unmatched. This CDR3 is 15 amino acids long. CDR3 coding DNA: TGTGCCAGCAGAAAGGGGGCGATGCGTGTTCAGCCCCAGCATTTT. As protein: CASRKGAMRVQPQHF.